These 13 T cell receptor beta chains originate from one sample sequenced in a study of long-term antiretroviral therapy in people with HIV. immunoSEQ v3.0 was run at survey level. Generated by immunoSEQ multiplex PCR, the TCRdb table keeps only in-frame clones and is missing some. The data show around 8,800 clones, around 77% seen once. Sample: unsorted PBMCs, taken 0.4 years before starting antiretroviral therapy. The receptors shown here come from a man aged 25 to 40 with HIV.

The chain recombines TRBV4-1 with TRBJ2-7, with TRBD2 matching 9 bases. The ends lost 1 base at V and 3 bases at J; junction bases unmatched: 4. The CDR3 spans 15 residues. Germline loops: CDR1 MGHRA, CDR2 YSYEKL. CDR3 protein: CASSQGSGGLYEQYF. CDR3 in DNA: TGCGCCAGCAGCCAAGGGAGCGGGGGGCTCTACGAGCAGTACTTC.

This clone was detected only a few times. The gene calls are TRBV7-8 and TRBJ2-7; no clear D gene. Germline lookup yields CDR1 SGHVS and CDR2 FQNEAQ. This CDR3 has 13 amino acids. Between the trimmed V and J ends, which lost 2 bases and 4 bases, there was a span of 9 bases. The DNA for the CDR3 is TGTGCCAGCAGCTTAAAGGGATTGTACGAGCAGTACTTC. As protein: CASSLKGLYEQYF.

The CDR3, as DNA: TGTGCCTGGTCCAGAGGGGCTGAAGCTTTCTTT. This codes for CAWSRGAEAFF. This chain joins TRBV30 and TRBJ1-1; maybe TRBD1 (5 bases). The CDR3 has 11 amino acids. The V gene lost 5 bases and the J gene lost 6 bases, with 10 bases spanning the gap. CDR1 GTSNPN and CDR2 SVGIG come from the germline V gene (reference sequence).

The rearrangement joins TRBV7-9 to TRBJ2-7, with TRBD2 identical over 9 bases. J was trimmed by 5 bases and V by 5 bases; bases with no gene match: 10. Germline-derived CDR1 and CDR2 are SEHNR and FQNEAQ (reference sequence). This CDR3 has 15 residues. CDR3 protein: CASSPESGRNHEQYF. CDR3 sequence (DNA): TGTGCCAGCAGCCCAGAGAGCGGGAGGAACCACGAGCAGTACTTC.

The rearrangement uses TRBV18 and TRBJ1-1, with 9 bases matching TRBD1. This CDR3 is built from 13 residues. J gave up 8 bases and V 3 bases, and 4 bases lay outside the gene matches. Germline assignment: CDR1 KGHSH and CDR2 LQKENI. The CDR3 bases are TGTGCCAGCTCACCTGGACAGGGGCTCGAAGCTTTCTTT. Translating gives CASSPGQGLEAFF.

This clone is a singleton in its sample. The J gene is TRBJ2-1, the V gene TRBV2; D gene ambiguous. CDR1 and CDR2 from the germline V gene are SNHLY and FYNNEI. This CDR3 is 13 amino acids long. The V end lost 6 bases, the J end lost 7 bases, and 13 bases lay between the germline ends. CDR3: CASSPLSWNEQFF. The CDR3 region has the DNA TGTGCCAGCAGCCCTCTCAGCTGGAATGAGCAGTTCTTC. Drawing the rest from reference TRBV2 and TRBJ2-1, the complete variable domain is EPEVTQTPSHQVTQMGQEVILRCVPISNHLYFYWYRQILGQKVEFLVSFYNNEISEKSEIFDDQFSVERPDGSNFTLKIRSTKLEDSAMYFCASSPLSWNEQFFGPGTRLTVL.

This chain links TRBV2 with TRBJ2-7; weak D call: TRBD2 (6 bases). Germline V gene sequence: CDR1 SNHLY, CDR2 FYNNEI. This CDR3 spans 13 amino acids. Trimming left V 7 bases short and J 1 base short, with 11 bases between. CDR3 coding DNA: TGTGCCAGCATGGCACGGGGGTCCTACGAGCAGTACTTC. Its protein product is CASMARGSYEQYF.

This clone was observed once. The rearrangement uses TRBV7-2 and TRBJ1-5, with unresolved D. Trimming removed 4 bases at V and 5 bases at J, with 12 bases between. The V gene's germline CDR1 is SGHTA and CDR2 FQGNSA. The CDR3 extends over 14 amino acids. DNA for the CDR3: TGTGCCAGCAGCTCCGCGGGGAACTATCAGCCCCAGCATTTT. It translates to CASSSAGNYQPQHF. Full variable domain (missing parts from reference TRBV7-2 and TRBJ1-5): GAGVSQSPSNKVTEKGKDVELRCDPISGHTALYWYRQSLGQGLEFLIYFQGNSAPDKSGLPSDRFSAERTGGSVSTLTIQRTQQEDSAVYLCASSSAGNYQPQHFGDGTRLSIL.

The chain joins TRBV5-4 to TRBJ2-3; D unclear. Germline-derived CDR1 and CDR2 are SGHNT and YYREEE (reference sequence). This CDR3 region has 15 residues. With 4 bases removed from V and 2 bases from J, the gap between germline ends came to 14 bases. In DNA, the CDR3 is TGTGCCAGCAGCCAGACTGAAAGTTACACAGATACGCAGTATTTT. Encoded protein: CASSQTESYTDTQYF.

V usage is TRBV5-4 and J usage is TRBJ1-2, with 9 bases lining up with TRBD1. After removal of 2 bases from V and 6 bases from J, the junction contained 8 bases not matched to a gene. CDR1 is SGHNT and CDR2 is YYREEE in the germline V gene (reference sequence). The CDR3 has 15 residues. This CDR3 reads CASSLGGQGSNGYTF. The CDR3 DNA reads TGTGCCAGCAGCTTAGGGGGACAGGGCTCGAATGGCTACACCTTC.

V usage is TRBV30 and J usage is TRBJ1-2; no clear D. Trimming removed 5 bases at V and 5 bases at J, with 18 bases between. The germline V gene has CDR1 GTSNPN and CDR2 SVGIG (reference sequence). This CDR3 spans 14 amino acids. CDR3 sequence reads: CAWSAGLEGYGYTF. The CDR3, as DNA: TGTGCCTGGTCGGCGGGTCTGGAGGGTTATGGCTACACCTTC.

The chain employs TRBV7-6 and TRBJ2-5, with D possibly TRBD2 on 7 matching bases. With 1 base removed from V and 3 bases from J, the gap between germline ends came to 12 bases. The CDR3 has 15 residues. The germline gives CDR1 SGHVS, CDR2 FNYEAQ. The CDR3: CASSLGGREKETQYF. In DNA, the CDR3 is TGTGCCAGCAGCTTAGGGGGGCGGGAGAAAGAGACCCAGTACTTC. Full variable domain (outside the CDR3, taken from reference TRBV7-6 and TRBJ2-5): GAGVSQSPRYKVTKRGQDVALRCDPISGHVSLYWYRQALGQGPEFLTYFNYEAQQDKSGLPNDRFSAERPEGSISTLTIQRTEQRDSAMYRCASSLGGREKETQYFGPGTRLLVL.

The CDR3 loop reads CASSLQGNYGYTF. The CDR3 nucleotides are TGTGCCAGCAGCTTACAGGGGAACTATGGCTACACCTTC. J is TRBJ1-2 and V is TRBV5-6, with TRBD1 matching over 7 bases. This CDR3 is built from 13 residues. Germline V lookup: CDR1 SGHDT, CDR2 YYEEEE. Trimming took 2 bases from V and 2 from J; bases not matched to a gene: 0.